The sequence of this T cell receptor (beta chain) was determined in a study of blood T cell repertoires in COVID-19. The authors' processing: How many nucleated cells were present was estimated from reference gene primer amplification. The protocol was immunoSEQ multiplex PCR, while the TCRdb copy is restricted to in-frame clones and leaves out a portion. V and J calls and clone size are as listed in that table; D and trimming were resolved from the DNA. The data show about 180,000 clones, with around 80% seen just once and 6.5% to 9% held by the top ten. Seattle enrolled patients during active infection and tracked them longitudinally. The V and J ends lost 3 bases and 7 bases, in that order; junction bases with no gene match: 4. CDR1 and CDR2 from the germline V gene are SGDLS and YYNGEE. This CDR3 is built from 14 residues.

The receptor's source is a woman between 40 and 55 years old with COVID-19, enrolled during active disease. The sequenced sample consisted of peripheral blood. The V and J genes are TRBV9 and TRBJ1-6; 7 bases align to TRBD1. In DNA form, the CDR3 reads TGTGCCAGCAGCGCCCGGGACAGAAATTCACCCCTCCACTTT. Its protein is CASSARDRNSPLHF.